The 25 T cell receptor beta chains given below trace back to one sample, sequenced in a study of blood T cell repertoires in COVID-19. Clones were sequenced by immunoSEQ multiplex PCR, and TCRdb holds only the in-frame ones, with some missing. The sample includes 31,000 or so clones, around 91% of them seen just once. The sequenced sample consisted of peripheral blood. These receptors were taken from a man older than 75 with acute or convalescent COVID-19.

Here the CDR3 DNA reads TGTGCCAGCAGTACACTTAGCGGGGGGGCTACCAATGAGCAGTTCTTC. Its protein product is CASSTLSGGATNEQFF. This chain uses TRBV28 with TRBJ2-1; 11 bases map to TRBD2. The CDR3 consists of 16 residues. CDR1 is MDHEN, CDR2 SYDVKM, per germline. V shed 5 bases, J shed 6 bases, and the junction held 9 bases outside the gene matches.

This chain uses TRBV18 with TRBJ2-1; D call uncertain. Germline loops: CDR1 KGHSH, CDR2 LQKENI. The ends were cut back, 2 bases at V and 5 bases at J, with 7 bases in the middle. The CDR3 covers 13 residues. CDR3: CASSPSAHNEQFF. As DNA, the CDR3 is TGTGCCAGCTCACCAAGCGCTCACAATGAGCAGTTCTTC.

Written as DNA, the CDR3 is TGTGCCACCAGCAGAGATCCGGGGGAGTTTGAAAAACTGTTTTTT. Amino acid sequence: CATSRDPGEFEKLFF. The V and J genes are TRBV15 and TRBJ1-4, with a weak D call TRBD1 (5 bases). The length of the CDR3 is 15 residues. CDR1 and CDR2 (germline): LNHNV, YYDKDF (reference sequence). V was trimmed by 0 bases and J by 7 bases, leaving 12 bases between them. The full variable domain, with the rest looked up from reference TRBV15 and TRBJ1-4, is DAMVIQNPRYQVTQFGKPVTLSCSQTLNHNVMYWYQQKSSQAPKLLFHYYDKDFNNEADTPDNFQSRRPNTSFCFLDIRSPGLGDTAMYLCATSRDPGEFEKLFFGSGTQLSVL.

V gene TRBV2 combines with J gene TRBJ1-4, with a possible D match to TRBD1 (6 bases). Germline V CDR1 and CDR2: SNHLY, FYNNEI. CDR3 length: 16 residues. Trimming took 6 bases from V and 0 from J, leaving 14 bases between them. This chain's CDR3 is CASRDRRSATNEKLFF. CDR3 DNA: TGTGCCAGCAGGGACAGAAGATCTGCAACTAATGAAAAACTGTTTTTT.

The rearrangement links TRBV25-1 to TRBJ2-7; TRBD1 aligns across 8 bases. The germline gives CDR1 MGHDK, CDR2 SYGVNS. V lost 6 bases to trimming and J lost 3 bases; unmatched junction nucleotides: 16. This CDR3 has 17 amino acids. The CDR3 is CASSSLADRGRVYEQYF. The DNA for the CDR3 is TGTGCCAGCAGCTCCCTCGCCGACAGGGGTCGGGTCTACGAGCAGTACTTC.

The rearrangement links TRBV7-9 to TRBJ2-7, with D possibly TRBD2 on 6 matching bases. Trimming left V 5 bases short and J 2 bases short, with 19 bases between. This CDR3 is built from 16 residues. Per germline, CDR1 SEHNR and CDR2 FQNEAQ (reference sequence). CDR3 loop: CASSPRGITETYEQYF. DNA of the CDR3: TGTGCCAGCAGCCCCCGGGGGATCACAGAGACCTACGAGCAGTACTTC. The whole variable domain, filled in from reference TRBV7-9 and TRBJ2-7, reads DTGVSQNPRHKITKRGQNVTFRCDPISEHNRLYWYRQTLGQGPEFLTYFQNEAQLEKSRLLSDRFSAERPKGSFSTLEIQRTEQGDSAMYLCASSPRGITETYEQYFGPGTRLTVT.

This chain uses TRBV7-6 with TRBJ1-3; D not resolved. V was shortened by 5 bases and J by 0 bases, with 11 bases between the two germline ends. This CDR3 region has 15 residues. Germline V CDR1 and CDR2: SGHVS, FNYEAQ. CDR3 amino acids: CASSERVGSGNTIYF. The CDR3 DNA is TGTGCCAGCAGCGAACGAGTCGGCTCTGGAAACACCATATATTTT.

This chain connects TRBV11-2 to TRBJ2-5; 9 nucleotides line up with TRBD1. Trimming at V came to 0 bases and at J to 7 bases, leaving 6 bases not matched to a gene. CDR1 and CDR2 (germline): SGHAT, FQNNGV. This CDR3 region has 15 residues. CDR3 protein: CASSLDYGTGRTQYF. The CDR3 DNA reads as TGTGCCAGCAGCTTAGATTATGGGACAGGGCGGACCCAGTACTTC.

The chain employs TRBV3-1 (or the pseudogene TRBV3-2) and TRBJ1-5, with D perhaps matching TRBD1 (6 bases). Germline V lookup: CDR1 LGHDT, CDR2 YNNKEL (reference sequence). Trimming stripped 0 bases from V and 4 bases from J, with 10 bases between. CDR3 length equals 15 residues. The CDR3 DNA reads TGTGCCAGCAGCCAAGAAGTGGGGGCGAATCAGCCCCAGCATTTT. The encoded protein is CASSQEVGANQPQHF.

The chain links TRBV18 to TRBJ2-7, with 8 nucleotides matching TRBD2. This CDR3 is 13 amino acids long. J was trimmed by 7 bases and V by 0 bases; bases with no gene match: 2. From germline, CDR1 is KGHSH and CDR2 LQKENI. The CDR3 DNA reads as TGTGCCAGCTCACCACCCGGCGGGGGGGAGCAGTACTTC. It encodes CASSPPGGGEQYF.

V usage is TRBV3-1 (or the pseudogene TRBV3-2) and J usage is TRBJ1-5; no firm D call. The CDR3 is 13 residues long. Germline V gene lookup returns CDR1 LGHDT and CDR2 YNNKEL (reference sequence). The V end lost 4 bases, the J end lost 4 bases, and 8 bases lay between the germline ends. The CDR3 loop is CASSPSPNQPQHF. CDR3 coding DNA: TGTGCCAGCAGCCCTAGCCCGAATCAGCCCCAGCATTTT.

The chain carries TRBV5-1 and TRBJ2-2; the match to TRBD1 covers 8 bases. The length of the CDR3 is 15 residues. Germline V gives CDR1 SGHRS, CDR2 YFSETQ. V trimming: 3 bases; J trimming: 0 bases; junction bases outside the gene matches: 1. The CDR3 loop is CASSSTGANTGELFF. The CDR3, as DNA: TGCGCCAGCAGCTCGACAGGGGCGAACACCGGGGAGCTGTTTTTT.

The rearrangement joins TRBV2 to TRBJ2-5, with TRBD1 matching over 9 bases. Germline V gene data show CDR1 as SNHLY and CDR2 as FYNNEI. CDR3 length: 15 amino acids. Trimming cost V 7 bases and J 5 bases; bases outside gene matches: 11. As DNA, the CDR3 is TGTGCCAGCATAAGGGACAGGGTGAATCGGGAGACCCAGTACTTC. Its protein product is CASIRDRVNRETQYF.

This sequence joins TRBV7-2 and TRBJ2-2, with 8 bases that match TRBD2. The CDR3 is 15 amino acids. The ends lost 5 bases at V and 7 bases at J; junction bases unmatched: 9. The germline CDR1 and CDR2 sequences are SGHTA and FQGNSA. The CDR3 region is CASSRLWLAGGELFF. The CDR3 DNA sequence: TGTGCCAGCAGCCGCCTTTGGCTAGCGGGCGGGGAGCTGTTTTTT.

The CDR3 spells CASSFTGVGPYEQYF. In DNA, the CDR3 is TGCGCCAGCAGCTTTACAGGGGTTGGTCCCTACGAGCAGTACTTC. The J gene is TRBJ2-7, the V gene TRBV5-1; 7 nucleotides agree with TRBD1. The CDR3 totals 15 residues. The J segment lost 2 bases and the V segment lost 2 bases, leaving 7 bases of the junction unmatched. CDR1 is SGHRS and CDR2 is YFSETQ in the germline V gene.

The CDR3 region has the DNA TGTGCCAGCAGCCAGGGGTACTACGAGCAGTACTTC. Its protein product is CASSQGYYEQYF. The gene calls are TRBV11-2 and TRBJ2-7; tentatively, D is TRBD1 (6 bases). Per germline, CDR1 SGHAT and CDR2 FQNNGV. Trimming stripped 5 bases from V and 3 bases from J, with 8 bases between. The CDR3 has 12 amino acids.

This clone occurred once. V usage is TRBV19 and J usage is TRBJ1-2, with TRBD1 matching over 10 bases. Germline lookup yields CDR1 LNHDA and CDR2 SQIVND (reference sequence). The J segment lost 0 bases and the V segment lost 5 bases, leaving 6 bases of the junction unmatched. The CDR3 contains 16 residues. CDR3 DNA: TGTGCCAGTAGTTCGACAGGGGGCTCGGCTAACTATGGCTACACCTTC. Protein product: CASSSTGGSANYGYTF.

The J gene is TRBJ1-6, the V gene TRBV5-1; D is unclear. This CDR3 spans 13 amino acids. CDR1 and CDR2 from the germline V gene are SGHRS and YFSETQ. Trimming removed 4 bases at V and 2 bases at J, with 4 bases between. The CDR3 nucleotides are TGCGCCAGCAGCCCCGCCTATAATTCACCCCTCCACTTT. Its translation: CASSPAYNSPLHF.

The rearrangement links TRBV18 to TRBJ1-2, with a possible D match to TRBD1 (6 bases). Trimming took off 3 bases at V and 0 bases at J, with 17 bases between the two ends. The CDR3 runs to 17 residues. The germline CDR1 and CDR2 sequences are KGHSH and LQKENI. The CDR3 spells CASSPLTGQLANYGYTF. As DNA, the CDR3 is TGTGCCAGCTCACCCTTAACCGGACAGCTAGCTAACTATGGCTACACCTTC. The whole variable domain, remainder taken from reference TRBV18 and TRBJ1-2, is NAGVMQNPRHLVRRRGQEARLRCSPMKGHSHVYWYRQLPEEGLKFMVYLQKENIIDESGMPKERFSAEFPKEGPSILRIQQVVRGDSAAYFCASSPLTGQLANYGYTFGSGTRLTVV.

The chain carries TRBV5-1 and TRBJ1-6; 9 nucleotides line up with TRBD1. The CDR3 spans 15 residues. Germline V gives CDR1 SGHRS, CDR2 YFSETQ. Unmatched junction bases numbered 6, after V lost 4 bases and J lost 7 bases. CDR3: CASSTLQGANSPLHF. DNA of the CDR3: TGCGCCAGCAGCACCCTACAGGGGGCAAATTCACCCCTCCACTTT.

This chain uses TRBV24-1 with TRBJ2-2; 10 bases match TRBD2. J gave up 6 bases and V 0 bases, and 6 bases lay outside the gene matches. This CDR3 has 17 amino acids. Germline lookup yields CDR1 KGHDR and CDR2 SFDVKD. The CDR3 coding sequence is TGTGCCACCAGTGATTTGCCTAGCGGGGGTTTATCCGGGGAGCTGTTTTTT. The encoded protein is CATSDLPSGGLSGELFF.

The chain uses TRBV27 and TRBJ1-1; perhaps TRBD1 as D (6 bases). Germline-derived CDR1 and CDR2 are MNHEY and SMNVEV (reference sequence). CDR3 length: 13 residues. Trimming cost V 3 bases and J 2 bases, with 7 bases left between them. Here the CDR3 reads CASSFRGNTEAFF. CDR3 DNA sequence: TGTGCCAGCAGTTTCAGGGGAAACACTGAAGCTTTCTTT.

The chain recombines TRBV27 with TRBJ2-3, with a possible D match to TRBD1 (6 bases). Trimming shortened V by 6 bases and J by 0 bases, and 10 bases separated the two germline ends. CDR1 and CDR2 from the germline V gene are MNHEY and SMNVEV (reference sequence). This CDR3 spans 14 amino acids. The CDR3, as DNA: TGTGCCAGCAGAGACAGGCGGAGCACAGATACGCAGTATTTT. Protein product: CASRDRRSTDTQYF.

This chain connects TRBV2 to TRBJ2-3; 7 bases match TRBD2. The ends lost 7 bases at V and 2 bases at J; junction bases unmatched: 3. Germline CDR1 and CDR2: SNHLY and FYNNEI. CDR3 length: 13 residues. The CDR3 nucleotides are TGTGCCAGCAAGCGGGACCACACAGATACGCAGTATTTT. It translates to CASKRDHTDTQYF.

The chain is built from TRBV3-1 (or the pseudogene TRBV3-2) and TRBJ1-2; no clear D. Germline values: CDR1 LGHDT, CDR2 YNNKEL (reference sequence). V gave up 4 bases and J gave up 6 bases, with 12 bases separating them. The CDR3 runs 13 residues. CDR3 DNA: TGTGCCAGCAGCCTCGTCCCACGGGATGGCTACACCTTC. It is translated as CASSLVPRDGYTF.